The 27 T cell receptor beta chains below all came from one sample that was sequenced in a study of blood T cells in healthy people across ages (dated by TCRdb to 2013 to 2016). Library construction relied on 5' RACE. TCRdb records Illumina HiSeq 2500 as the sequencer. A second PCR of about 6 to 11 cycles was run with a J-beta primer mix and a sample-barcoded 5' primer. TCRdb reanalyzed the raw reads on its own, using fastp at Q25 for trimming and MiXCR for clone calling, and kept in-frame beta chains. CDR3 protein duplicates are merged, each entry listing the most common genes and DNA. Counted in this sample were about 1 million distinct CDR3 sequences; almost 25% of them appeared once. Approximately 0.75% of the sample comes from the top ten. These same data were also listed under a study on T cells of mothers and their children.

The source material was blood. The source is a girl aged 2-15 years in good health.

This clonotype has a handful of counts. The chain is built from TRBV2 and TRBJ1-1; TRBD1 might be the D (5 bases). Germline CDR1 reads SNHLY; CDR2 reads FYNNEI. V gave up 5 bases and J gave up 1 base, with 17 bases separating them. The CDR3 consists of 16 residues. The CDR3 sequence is CASSFDKDNRNTEAFF. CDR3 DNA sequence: TGTGCCAGCAGTTTTGATAAGGACAACAGGAACACTGAAGCTTTCTTT.

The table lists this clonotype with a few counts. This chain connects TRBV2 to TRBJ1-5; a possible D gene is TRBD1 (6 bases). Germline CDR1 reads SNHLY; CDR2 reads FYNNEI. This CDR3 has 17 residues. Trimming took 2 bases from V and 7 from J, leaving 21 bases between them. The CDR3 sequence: CASSEFLTGPEVQPQHF. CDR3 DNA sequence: TGTGCCAGCAGTGAATTTCTGACAGGTCCAGAGGTCCAGCCCCAGCATTTT.

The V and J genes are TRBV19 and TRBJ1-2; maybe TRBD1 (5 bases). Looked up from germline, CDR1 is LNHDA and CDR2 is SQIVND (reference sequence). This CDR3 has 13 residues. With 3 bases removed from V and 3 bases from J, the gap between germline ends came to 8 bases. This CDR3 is CASSMGPDYGYTF. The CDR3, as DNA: TGTGCCAGTAGTATGGGACCGGACTATGGCTACACCTTC.

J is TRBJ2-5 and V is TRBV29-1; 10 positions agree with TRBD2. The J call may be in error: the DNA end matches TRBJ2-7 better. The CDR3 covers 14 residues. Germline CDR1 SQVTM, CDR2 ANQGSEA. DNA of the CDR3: TGCAGCGTTGGCTGGCTAGCGGGAGACTACGAGCAGTACTTC. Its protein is CSVGWLAGDYEQYF.

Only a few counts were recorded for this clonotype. The CDR3 DNA sequence: TGTGCCACCAGCAGAGCCCTAGCGGGGGGGCCTCGGAACACAGATACGCAGTATTTT. Translation gives CATSRALAGGPRNTDTQYF. The chain carries TRBV15 and TRBJ2-3, with 12 positions matching TRBD2. Germline V CDR1 and CDR2: LNHNV, YYDKDF (reference sequence). V dropped 1 base and J dropped 2; count of bases not matched to a gene: 10. This CDR3 is built from 19 residues.

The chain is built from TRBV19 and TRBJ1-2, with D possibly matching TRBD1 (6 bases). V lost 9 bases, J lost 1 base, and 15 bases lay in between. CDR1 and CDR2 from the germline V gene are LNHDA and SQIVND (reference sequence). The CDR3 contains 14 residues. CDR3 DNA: TGTGCCAGCCAAGGAGGGGGATTTAACTATGGCTACACCTTC. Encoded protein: CASQGGGFNYGYTF. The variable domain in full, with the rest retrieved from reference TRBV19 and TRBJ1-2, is DGGITQSPKYLFRKEGQNVTLSCEQNLNHDAMYWYRQDPGQGLRLIYYSQIVNDFQKGDIAEGYSVSREKKESFPLTVTSAQKNPTAFYLCASQGGGFNYGYTFGSGTRLTVV.

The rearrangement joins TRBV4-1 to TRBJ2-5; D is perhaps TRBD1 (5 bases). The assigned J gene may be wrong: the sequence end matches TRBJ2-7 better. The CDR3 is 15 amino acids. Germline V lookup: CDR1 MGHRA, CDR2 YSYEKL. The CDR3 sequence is CASSQDQGVSYEQYF. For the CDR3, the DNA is TGCGCCAGCAGCCAAGATCAAGGGGTGTCCTACGAGCAGTACTTC.

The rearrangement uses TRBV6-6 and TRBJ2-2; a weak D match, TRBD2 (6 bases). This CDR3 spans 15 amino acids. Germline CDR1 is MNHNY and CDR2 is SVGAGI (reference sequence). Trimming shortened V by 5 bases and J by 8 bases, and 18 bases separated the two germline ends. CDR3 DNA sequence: TGTGCCAGCAGTCATGTAGGACTAACCACAGGGGAGCTGTTTTTT. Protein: CASSHVGLTTGELFF.

Here the CDR3 DNA reads TGCGCCAGCAGCTTGGAGGGCCAGAATAGCAATCAGCCCCAGCATTTT. This codes for CASSLEGQNSNQPQHF. This sequence joins TRBV5-1 and TRBJ1-5; D is unresolved. CDR1 is SGHRS and CDR2 is YFSETQ in the germline V gene. The CDR3 spans 16 residues. The V end was cut by 0 bases, the J end by 0 bases, with 10 bases between.

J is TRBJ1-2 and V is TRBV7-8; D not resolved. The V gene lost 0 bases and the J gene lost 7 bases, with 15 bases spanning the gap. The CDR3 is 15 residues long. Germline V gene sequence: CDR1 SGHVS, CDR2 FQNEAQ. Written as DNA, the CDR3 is TGTGCCAGCAGCTTAGCGGGTTGTCGGAGGAGTGGCTACACCTTC. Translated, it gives CASSLAGCRRSGYTF.

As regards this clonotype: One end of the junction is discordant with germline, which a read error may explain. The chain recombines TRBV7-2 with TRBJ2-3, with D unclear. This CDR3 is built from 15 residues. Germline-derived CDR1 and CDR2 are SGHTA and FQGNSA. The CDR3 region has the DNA TGTGCCAGCAGCTTATGGTTGGATAGCAAAGATACGCAGTATTTT. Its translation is CASSLWLDSKDTQYF.

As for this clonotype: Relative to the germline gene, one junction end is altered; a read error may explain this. CDR3 nucleotide sequence: TGTACCACCAGTGATTCCCGGGACAGGGCTCGAAGAGGTGAAAAACTGTTTTTT. Its translation: CTTSDSRDRARRGEKLFF. The J gene is TRBJ1-4, the V gene TRBV24-1; 9 bases agree with TRBD1. The CDR3 extends over 18 amino acids. The V gene's germline CDR1 is KGHDR and CDR2 SFDVKD.

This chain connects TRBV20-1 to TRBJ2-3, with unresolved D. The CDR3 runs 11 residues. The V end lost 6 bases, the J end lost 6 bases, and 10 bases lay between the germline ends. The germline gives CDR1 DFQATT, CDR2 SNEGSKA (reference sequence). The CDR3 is CSAQTEDTQYF. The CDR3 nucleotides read TGCAGTGCCCAAACTGAGGATACGCAGTATTTT.

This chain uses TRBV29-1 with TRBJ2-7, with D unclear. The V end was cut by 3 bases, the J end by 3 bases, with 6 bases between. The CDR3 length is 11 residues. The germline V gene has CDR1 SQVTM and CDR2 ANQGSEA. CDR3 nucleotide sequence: TGCAGCGTTGATTGGGGCTACGAGCAGTACTTC. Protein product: CSVDWGYEQYF.

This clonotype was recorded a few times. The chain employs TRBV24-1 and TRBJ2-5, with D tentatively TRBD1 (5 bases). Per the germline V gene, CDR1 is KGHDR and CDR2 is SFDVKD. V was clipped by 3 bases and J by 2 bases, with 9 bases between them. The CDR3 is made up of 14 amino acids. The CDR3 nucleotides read TGTGCCACCAGTGATCTTGACAGTCAAGAGACCCAGTACTTC. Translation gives CATSDLDSQETQYF.

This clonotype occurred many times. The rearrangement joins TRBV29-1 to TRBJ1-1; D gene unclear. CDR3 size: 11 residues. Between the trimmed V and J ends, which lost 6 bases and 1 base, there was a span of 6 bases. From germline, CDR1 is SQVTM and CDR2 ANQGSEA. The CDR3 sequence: CSVVQNTEAFF. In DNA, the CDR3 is TGCAGCGTAGTTCAGAACACTGAAGCTTTCTTT.

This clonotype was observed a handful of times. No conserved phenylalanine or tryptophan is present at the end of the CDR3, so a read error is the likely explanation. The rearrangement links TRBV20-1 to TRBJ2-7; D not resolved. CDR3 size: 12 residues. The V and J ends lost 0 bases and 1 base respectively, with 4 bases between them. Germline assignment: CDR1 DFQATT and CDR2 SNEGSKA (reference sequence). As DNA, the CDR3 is TGCAGTGCTAGAGAATCATCCTACGAGCAGTACCTC. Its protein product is CSARESSYEQYL.

The CDR3 here is CASSFPGAGGINEQYF. DNA for the CDR3: TGTGCCAGCAGTTTCCCCGGGGCGGGAGGGATCAACGAGCAGTACTTC. The chain couples TRBV28 to TRBJ2-7; TRBD2 agrees at 9 bases. The CDR3 runs to 16 residues. The germline CDR1 and CDR2 sequences are MDHEN and SYDVKM. The J segment lost 5 bases and the V segment lost 3 bases, leaving 11 bases of the junction unmatched.

This CDR3 is CASKPLRVPNEKLFF. Here the CDR3 DNA reads TGTGCCAGCAAGCCACTTCGGGTCCCTAATGAAAAACTGTTTTTT. The chain carries TRBV28 and TRBJ1-4; the D is unclear. Germline CDR1 reads MDHEN; CDR2 reads SYDVKM. Trimming shortened V by 7 bases and J by 3 bases, and 15 bases separated the two germline ends. CDR3 size: 15 residues.

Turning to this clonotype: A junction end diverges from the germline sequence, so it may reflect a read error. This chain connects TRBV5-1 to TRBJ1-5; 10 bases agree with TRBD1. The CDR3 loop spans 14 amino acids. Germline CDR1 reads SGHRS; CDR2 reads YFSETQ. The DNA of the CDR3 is TGCGCCAGCAGCCTGACAGGGGGCAATCAGCCCCAGCGTTTT. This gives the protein CASSLTGGNQPQRF. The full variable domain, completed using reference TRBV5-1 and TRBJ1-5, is KAGVTQTPRYLIKTRGQQVTLSCSPISGHRSVSWYQQTPGQGLQFLFEYFSETQRNKGNFPGRFSGRQFSNSRSEMNVSTLELGDSALYLCASSLTGGNQPQRFGDGTRLSIL.

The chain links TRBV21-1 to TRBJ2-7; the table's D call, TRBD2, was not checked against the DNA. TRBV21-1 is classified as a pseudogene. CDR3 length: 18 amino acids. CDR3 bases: TGTGCCAGCAGCAAAGGGGCCCCTAGCGGGACGAATGCCTACGAGCAGTACTTC. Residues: CASSKGAPSGTNAYEQYF.

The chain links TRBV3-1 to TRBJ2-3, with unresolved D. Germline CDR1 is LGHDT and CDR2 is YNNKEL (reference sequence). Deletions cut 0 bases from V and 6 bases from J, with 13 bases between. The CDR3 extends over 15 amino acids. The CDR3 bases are TGTGCCAGCAGCCAAGACTCGTATGGGATGGATACGCAGTATTTT. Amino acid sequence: CASSQDSYGMDTQYF.

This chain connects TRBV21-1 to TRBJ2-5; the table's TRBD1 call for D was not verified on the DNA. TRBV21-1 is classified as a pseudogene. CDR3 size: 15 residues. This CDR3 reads CASSSPGQAGEAQYF. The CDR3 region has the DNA TGTGCCAGCAGCAGCCCCGGACAGGCGGGGGAGGCCCAGTACTTC.

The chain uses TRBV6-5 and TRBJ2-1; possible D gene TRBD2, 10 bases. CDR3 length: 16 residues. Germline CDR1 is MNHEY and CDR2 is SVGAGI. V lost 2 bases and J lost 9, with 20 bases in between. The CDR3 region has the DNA TGTGCCAGCAGTTACCCGGGACTAGCGACAGGGGGTGAGCAGTTCTTC. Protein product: CASSYPGLATGGEQFF.

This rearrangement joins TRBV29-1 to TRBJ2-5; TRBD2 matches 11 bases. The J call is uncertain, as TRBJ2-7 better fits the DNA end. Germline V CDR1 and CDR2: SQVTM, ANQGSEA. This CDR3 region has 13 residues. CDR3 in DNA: TGCAGCGTTCGGCTAGCGGGGGGTTACGAGCAGTACTTC. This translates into CSVRLAGGYEQYF.

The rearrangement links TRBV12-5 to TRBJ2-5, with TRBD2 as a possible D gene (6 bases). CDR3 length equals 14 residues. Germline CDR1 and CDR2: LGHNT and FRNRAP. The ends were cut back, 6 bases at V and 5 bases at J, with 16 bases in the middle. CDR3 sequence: CASGLIHAGETQYF. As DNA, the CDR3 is TGTGCTAGTGGCCTAATCCATGCGGGGGAGACCCAGTACTTC.

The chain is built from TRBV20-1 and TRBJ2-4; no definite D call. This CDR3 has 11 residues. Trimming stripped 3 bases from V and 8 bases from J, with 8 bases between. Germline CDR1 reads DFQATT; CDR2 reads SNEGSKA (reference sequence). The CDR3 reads CSARSGDIQYF. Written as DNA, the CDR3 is TGCAGTGCTAGGTCGGGTGACATTCAGTACTTC.